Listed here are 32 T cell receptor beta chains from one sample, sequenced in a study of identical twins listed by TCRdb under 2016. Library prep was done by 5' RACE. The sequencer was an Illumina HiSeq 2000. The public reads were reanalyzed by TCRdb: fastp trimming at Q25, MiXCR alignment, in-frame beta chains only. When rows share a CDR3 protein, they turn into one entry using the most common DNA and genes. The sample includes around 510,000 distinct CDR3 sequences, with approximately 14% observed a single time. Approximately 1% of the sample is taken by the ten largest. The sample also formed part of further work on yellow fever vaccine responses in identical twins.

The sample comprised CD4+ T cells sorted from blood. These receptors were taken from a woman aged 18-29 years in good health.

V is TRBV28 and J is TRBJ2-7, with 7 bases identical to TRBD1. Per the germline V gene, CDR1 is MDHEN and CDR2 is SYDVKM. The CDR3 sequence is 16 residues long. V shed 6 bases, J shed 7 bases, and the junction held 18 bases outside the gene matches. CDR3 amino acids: CASSQPAMRGRREQYF. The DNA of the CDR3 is TGTGCCAGCAGCCAACCAGCCATGAGGGGGCGCAGGGAGCAGTACTTC.

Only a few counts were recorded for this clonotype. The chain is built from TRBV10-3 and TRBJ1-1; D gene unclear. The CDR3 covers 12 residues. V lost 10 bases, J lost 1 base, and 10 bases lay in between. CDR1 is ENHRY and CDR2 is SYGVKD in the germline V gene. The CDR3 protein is CATLNENTEAFF. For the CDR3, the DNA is TGTGCCACCCTAAATGAGAACACTGAAGCTTTCTTT.

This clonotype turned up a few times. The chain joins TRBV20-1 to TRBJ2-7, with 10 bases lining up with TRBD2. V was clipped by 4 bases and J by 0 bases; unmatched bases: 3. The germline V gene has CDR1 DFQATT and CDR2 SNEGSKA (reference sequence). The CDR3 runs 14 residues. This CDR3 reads CSAKLAGISYEQYF. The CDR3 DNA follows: TGCAGTGCTAAACTAGCGGGGATCTCCTACGAGCAGTACTTC.

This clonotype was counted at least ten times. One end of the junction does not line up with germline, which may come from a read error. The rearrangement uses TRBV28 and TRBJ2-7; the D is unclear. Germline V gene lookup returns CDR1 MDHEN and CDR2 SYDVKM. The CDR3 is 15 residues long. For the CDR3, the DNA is TGTGCCAGCAGTCCCCCCGAATTGGGCTCCCACGAGCAGTACTTC. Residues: CASSPPELGSHEQYF.

The CDR3 loop is CSARVTGGDYGYTF. DNA of the CDR3: TGCAGTGCTAGAGTTACAGGGGGCGACTATGGCTACACCTTC. The chain links TRBV20-1 to TRBJ1-2, with 9 bases lining up with TRBD1. J was trimmed by 3 bases and V by 1 base; bases with no gene match: 3. CDR3 size: 14 residues. CDR1 and CDR2 (germline): DFQATT, SNEGSKA (reference sequence).

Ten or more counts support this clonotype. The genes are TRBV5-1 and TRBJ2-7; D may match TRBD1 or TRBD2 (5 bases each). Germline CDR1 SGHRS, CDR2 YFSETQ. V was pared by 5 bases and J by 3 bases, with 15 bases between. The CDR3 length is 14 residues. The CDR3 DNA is TGCGCCAGCAGACGGGACCTTTCCTTCTACGAGCAGTACTTC. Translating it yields CASRRDLSFYEQYF.

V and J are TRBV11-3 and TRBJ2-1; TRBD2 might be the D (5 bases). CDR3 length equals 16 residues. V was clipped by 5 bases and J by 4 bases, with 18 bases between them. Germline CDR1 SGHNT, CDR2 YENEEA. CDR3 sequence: CASSHKTTQWYNEQFF. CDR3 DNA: TGTGCCAGCAGCCATAAGACTACGCAGTGGTACAATGAGCAGTTCTTC.

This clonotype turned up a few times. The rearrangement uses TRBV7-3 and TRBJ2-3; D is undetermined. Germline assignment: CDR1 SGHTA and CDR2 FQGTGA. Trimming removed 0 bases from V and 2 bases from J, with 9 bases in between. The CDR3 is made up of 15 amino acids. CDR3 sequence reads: CASSLTNLVTDTQYF. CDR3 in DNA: TGTGCCAGCAGCTTAACTAACCTGGTCACAGATACGCAGTATTTT.

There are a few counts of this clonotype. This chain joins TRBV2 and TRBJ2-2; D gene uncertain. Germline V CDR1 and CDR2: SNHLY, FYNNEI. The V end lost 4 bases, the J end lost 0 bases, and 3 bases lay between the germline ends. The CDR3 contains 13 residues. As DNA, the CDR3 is TGTGCCAGCAGTGTACCGAACACCGGGGAGCTGTTTTTT. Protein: CASSVPNTGELFF.

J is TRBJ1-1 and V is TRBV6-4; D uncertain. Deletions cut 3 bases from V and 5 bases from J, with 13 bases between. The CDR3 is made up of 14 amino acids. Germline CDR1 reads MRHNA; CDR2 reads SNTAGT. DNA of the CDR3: TGTGCCAGCAGTGATCCCCCGAGTCTGACTGAAGCTTTCTTT. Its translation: CASSDPPSLTEAFF.

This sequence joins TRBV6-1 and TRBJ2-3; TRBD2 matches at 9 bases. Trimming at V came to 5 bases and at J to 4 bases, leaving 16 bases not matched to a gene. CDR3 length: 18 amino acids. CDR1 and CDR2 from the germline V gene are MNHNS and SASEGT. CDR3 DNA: TGTGCCAGCAGTCCCTACCCCAAGGGGCGGGGGGGGGCAGATACGCAGTATTTT. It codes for CASSPYPKGRGGADTQYF.

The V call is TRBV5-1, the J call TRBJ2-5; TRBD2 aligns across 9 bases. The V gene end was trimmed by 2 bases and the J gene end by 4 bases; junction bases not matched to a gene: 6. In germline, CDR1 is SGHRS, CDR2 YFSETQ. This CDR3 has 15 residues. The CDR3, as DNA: TGCGCCAGCAGCTTCCAGCGGGGGGATGTAGAGACCCAGTACTTC. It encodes CASSFQRGDVETQYF.

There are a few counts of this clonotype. CDR3 coding DNA: TGTGCCAGCAGCCAAGAGGGGACGACTAACAATGAGCAGTTCTTC. Its translation is CASSQEGTTNNEQFF. The J gene is TRBJ2-1, the V gene TRBV4-2, with D perhaps given as TRBD1 or TRBD2 (5 bases each). V gave up 0 bases and J gave up 5 bases, with 11 bases separating them. Germline CDR1 is LGHNA and CDR2 is YNFKEQ. The CDR3 is made up of 15 amino acids.

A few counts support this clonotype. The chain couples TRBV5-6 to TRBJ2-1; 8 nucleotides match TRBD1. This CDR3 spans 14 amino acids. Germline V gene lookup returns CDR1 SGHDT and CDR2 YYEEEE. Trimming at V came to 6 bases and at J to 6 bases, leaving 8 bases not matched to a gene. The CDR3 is CASTLLRGRNEQFF. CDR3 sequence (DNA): TGTGCCAGCACCTTACTCAGGGGGCGCAATGAGCAGTTCTTC.

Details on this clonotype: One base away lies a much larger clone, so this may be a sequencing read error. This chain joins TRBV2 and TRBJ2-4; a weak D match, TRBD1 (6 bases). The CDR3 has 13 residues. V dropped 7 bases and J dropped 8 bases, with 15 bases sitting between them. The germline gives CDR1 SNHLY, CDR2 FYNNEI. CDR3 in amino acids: CASIQGSEDIQYF. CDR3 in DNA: TGTGCCAGCATCCAGGGGTCTGAGGACATTCAGTACTTC.

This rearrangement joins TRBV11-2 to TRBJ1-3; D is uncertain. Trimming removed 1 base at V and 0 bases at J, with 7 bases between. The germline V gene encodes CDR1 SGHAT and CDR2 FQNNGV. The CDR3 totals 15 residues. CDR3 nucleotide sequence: TGTGCCAGCAGCTTAGGGTTGGGCTCTGGAAACACCATATATTTT. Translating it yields CASSLGLGSGNTIYF.

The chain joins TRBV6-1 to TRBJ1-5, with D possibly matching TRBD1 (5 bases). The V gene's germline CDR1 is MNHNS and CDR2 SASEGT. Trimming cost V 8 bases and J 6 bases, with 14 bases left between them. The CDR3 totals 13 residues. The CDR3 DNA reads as TGTGCCAGCGGGGGTGAACGGAGTCAGCCCCAGCATTTT. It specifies CASGGERSQPQHF.

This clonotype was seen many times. The CDR3 reads CASSVEMADTQYF. CDR3 DNA: TGTGCCAGCAGTGTAGAGATGGCAGATACGCAGTATTTT. This chain connects TRBV2 to TRBJ2-3, with D hard to call. The CDR3 loop spans 13 amino acids. V lost 4 bases and J 4 bases, leaving 9 bases between the germline ends. Germline V gene lookup returns CDR1 SNHLY and CDR2 FYNNEI.

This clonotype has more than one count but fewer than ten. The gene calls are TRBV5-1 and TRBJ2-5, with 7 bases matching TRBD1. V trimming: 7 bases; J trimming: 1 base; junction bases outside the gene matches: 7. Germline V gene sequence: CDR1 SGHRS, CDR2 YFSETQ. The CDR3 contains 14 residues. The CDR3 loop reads CASESGTAQETQYF. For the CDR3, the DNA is TGCGCCAGCGAATCCGGGACAGCCCAAGAGACCCAGTACTTC.

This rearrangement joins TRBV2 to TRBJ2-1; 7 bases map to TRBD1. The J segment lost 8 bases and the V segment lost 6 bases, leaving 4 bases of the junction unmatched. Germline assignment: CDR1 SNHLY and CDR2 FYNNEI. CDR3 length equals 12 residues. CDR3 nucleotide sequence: TGTGCCAGCAGCCCGACAGGGCATGAGCAGTTCTTC. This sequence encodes CASSPTGHEQFF.

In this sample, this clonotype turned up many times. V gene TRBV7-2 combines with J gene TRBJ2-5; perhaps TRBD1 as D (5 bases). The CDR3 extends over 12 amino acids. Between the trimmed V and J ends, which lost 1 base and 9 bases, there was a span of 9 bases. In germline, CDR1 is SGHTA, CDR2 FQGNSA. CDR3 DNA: TGTGCCAGCAGCTTAGGGGTGGGGCCCCAGTACTTC. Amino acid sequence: CASSLGVGPQYF.

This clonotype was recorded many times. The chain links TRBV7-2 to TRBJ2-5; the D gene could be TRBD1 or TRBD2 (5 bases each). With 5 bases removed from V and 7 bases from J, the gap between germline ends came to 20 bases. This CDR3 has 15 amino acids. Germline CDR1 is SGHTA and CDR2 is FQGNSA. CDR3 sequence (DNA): TGTGCCAGCAGCCCCTCCTTAGGCTCTGGGGGGACCCAGTACTTC. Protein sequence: CASSPSLGSGGTQYF.

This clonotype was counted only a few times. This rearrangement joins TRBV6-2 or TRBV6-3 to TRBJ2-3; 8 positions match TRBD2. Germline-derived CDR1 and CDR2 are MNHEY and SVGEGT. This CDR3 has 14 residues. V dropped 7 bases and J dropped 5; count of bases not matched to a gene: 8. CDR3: CASKGTRVVDTQYF. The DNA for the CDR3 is TGTGCCAGCAAGGGGACTAGAGTGGTAGATACGCAGTATTTT.

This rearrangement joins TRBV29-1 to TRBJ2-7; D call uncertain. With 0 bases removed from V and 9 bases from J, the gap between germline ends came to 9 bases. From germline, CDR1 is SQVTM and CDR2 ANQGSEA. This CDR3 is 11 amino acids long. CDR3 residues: CSVEDRAWQYF. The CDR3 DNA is TGCAGCGTTGAAGATCGGGCCTGGCAGTACTTC.

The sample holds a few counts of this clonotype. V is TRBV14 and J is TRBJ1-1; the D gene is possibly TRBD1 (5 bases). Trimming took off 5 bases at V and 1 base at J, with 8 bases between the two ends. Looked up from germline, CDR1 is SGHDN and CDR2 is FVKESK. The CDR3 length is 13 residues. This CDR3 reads CASSKGPNTEAFF. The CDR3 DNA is TGTGCCAGCAGCAAGGGACCGAACACTGAAGCTTTCTTT.

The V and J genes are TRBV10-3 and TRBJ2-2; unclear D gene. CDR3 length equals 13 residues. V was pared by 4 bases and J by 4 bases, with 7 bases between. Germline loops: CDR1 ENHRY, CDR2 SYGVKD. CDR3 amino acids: CAISVQLTGELFF. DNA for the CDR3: TGTGCCATCAGTGTGCAGCTCACCGGGGAGCTGTTTTTT.

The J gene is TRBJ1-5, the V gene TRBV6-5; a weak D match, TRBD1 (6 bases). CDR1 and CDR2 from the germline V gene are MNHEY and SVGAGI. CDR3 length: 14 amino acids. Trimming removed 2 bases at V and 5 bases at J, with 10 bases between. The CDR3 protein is CASSYNRDHQPQHF. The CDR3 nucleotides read TGTGCCAGCAGTTACAACAGGGACCATCAGCCCCAGCATTTT.

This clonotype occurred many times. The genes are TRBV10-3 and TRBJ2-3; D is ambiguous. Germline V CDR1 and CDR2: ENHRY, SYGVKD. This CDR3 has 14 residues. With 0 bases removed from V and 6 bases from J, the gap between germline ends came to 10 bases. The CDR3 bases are TGTGCCATCAGTGAGTCGCTATCAGGTGATACGCAGTATTTT. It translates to CAISESLSGDTQYF.

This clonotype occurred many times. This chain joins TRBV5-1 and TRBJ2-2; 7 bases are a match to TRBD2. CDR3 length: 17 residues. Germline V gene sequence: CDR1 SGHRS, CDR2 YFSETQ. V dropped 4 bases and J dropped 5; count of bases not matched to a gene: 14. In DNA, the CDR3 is TGCGCCAGCAGCAATCCCCGAGCGGGACGGGGAACCGGGGAGCTGTTTTTT. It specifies CASSNPRAGRGTGELFF. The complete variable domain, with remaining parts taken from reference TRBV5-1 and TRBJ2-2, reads KAGVTQTPRYLIKTRGQQVTLSCSPISGHRSVSWYQQTPGQGLQFLFEYFSETQRNKGNFPGRFSGRQFSNSRSEMNVSTLELGDSALYLCASSNPRAGRGTGELFFGEGSRLTVL.

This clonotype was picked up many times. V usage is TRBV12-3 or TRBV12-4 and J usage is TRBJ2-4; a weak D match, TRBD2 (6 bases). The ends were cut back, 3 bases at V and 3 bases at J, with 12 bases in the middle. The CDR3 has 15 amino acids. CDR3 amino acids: CASSFGGSGKNIQYF. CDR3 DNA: TGTGCCAGCAGTTTCGGGGGTTCGGGCAAAAACATTCAGTACTTC.

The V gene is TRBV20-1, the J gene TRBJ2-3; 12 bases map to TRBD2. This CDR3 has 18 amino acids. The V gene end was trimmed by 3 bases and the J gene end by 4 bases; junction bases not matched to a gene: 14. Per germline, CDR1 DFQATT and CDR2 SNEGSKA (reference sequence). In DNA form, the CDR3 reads TGCAGTGCTAGCGCCGGACTAGCGGGAACCTCATTTTCAGATACGCAGTATTTT. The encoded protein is CSASAGLAGTSFSDTQYF.

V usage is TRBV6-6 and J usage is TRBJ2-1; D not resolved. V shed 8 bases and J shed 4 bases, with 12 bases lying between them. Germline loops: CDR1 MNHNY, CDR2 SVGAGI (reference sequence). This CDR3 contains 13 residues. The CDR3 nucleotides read TGTGCCAGCTCCTCGCAACGGTACAATGAGCAGTTCTTC. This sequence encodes CASSSQRYNEQFF.